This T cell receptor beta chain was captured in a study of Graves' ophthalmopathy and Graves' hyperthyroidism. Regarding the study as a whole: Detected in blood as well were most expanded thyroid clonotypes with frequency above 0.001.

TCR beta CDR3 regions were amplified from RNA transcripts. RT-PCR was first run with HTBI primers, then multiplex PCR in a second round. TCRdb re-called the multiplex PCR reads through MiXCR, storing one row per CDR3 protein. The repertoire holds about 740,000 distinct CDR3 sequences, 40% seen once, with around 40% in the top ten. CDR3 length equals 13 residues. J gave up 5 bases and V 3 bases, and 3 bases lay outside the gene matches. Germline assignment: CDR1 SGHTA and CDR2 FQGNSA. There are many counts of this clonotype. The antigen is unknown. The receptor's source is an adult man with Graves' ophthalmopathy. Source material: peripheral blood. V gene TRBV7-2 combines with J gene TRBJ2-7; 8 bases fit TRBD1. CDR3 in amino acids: CASSFTGGDEQYF. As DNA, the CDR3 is TGTGCCAGCAGCTTTACAGGGGGAGACGAGCAGTACTTC.